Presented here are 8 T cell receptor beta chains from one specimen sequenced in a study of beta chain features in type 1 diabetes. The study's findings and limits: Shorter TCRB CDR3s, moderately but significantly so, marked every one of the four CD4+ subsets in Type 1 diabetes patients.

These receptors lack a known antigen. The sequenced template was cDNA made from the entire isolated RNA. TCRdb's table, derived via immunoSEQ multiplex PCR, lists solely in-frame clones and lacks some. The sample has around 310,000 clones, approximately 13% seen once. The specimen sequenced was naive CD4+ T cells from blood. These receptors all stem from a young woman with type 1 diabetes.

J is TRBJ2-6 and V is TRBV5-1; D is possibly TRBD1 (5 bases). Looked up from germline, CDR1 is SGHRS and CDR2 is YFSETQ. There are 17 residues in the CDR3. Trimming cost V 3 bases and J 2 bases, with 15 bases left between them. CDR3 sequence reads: CASSSRQTGAGANVLTF. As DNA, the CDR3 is TGCGCCAGCAGCTCTAGACAGACCGGTGCTGGGGCCAACGTCCTGACTTTC.

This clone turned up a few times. Here the CDR3 reads CASSPRLATSSYNEQFF. The CDR3 coding sequence is TGTGCCAGCTCACCTCGGCTAGCGACATCGAGCTACAATGAGCAGTTCTTC. The rearrangement joins TRBV18 to TRBJ2-1, with a possible D match to TRBD2 (6 bases). Deletions cut 3 bases from V and 3 bases from J, with 18 bases between. The CDR3 totals 17 residues. Germline values: CDR1 KGHSH, CDR2 LQKENI.

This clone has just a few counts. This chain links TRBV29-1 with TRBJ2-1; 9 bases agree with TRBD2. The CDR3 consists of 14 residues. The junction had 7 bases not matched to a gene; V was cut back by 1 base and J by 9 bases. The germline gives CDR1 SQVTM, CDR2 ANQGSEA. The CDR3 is CSVEGRLAGSEQFF. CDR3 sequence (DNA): TGCAGCGTTGAAGGGAGGCTAGCGGGAAGTGAGCAGTTCTTC.

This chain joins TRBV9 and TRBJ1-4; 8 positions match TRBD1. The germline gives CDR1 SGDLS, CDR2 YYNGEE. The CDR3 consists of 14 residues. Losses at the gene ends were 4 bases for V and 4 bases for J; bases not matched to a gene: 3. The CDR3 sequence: CASSHDRGNEKLFF. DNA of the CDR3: TGTGCCAGCAGCCACGACAGGGGTAATGAAAAACTGTTTTTT.

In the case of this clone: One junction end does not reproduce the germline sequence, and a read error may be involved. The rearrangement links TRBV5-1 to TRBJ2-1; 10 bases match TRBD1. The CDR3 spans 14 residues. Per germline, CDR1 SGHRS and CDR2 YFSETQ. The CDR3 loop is CASSPLNRQGAEIF. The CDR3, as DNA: TGCGCCAGCAGCCCCCTAAATCGACAGGGGGCTGAGATCTTC.

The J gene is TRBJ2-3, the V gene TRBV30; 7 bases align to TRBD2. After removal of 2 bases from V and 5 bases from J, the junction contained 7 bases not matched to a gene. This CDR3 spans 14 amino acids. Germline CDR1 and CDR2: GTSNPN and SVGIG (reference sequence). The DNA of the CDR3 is TGTGCCTGGAGTTTTGGCGGGAGTGAAGATACGCAGTATTTT. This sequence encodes CAWSFGGSEDTQYF.

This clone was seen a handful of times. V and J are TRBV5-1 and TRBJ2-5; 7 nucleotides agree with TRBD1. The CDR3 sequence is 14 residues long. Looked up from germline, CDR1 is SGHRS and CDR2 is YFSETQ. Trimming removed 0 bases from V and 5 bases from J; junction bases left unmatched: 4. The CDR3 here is CASSLEGASETQYF. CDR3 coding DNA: TGCGCCAGCAGCTTGGAGGGGGCTTCCGAGACCCAGTACTTC. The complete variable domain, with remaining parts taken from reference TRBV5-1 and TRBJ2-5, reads KAGVTQTPRYLIKTRGQQVTLSCSPISGHRSVSWYQQTPGQGLQFLFEYFSETQRNKGNFPGRFSGRQFSNSRSEMNVSTLELGDSALYLCASSLEGASETQYFGPGTRLLVL.

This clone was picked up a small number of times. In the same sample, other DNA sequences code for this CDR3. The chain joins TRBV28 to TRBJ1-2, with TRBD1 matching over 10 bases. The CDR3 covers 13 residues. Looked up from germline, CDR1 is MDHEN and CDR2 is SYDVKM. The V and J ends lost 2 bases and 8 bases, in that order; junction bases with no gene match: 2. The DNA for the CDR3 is TGTGCCAGCAGTTTAGGACAGGGGGGCGGCTACACCTTC. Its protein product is CASSLGQGGGYTF.